This TCR beta chain was recovered during a study of T cell responses to AZD1222 COVID-19 vaccine. Findings of the study overall: Only 5 or 6 individuals given AZD1222 were seropositive at baseline. Spike was spanned by vaccine-associated CD4 TCRs, with dominance at 160-218 and 743-854.

The trim removed 6 bases at V and 6 bases at J, leaving 14 bases unmatched. Germline V gene sequence: CDR1 MRHNA, CDR2 SNTAGT. The CDR3 runs 16 residues. Method: immunoSEQ multiplex PCR; TCRdb's copy keeps in-frame clones and lacks some. Of approximately 150,000 clones listed, roughly 94% are singletons. With regard to this clone: Its cognate antigen is unknown.

The sequencing used peripheral blood, collected on day 0 of AZD1222 vaccination. The source of this sequence is an adult in good health. This chain links TRBV6-4 with TRBJ2-3; 8 bases align to TRBD2. In nucleotides, the CDR3 is TGTGCCAGCAGCGTTCCGGGACTAGGGTCATCGGATACGCAGTATTTT. Protein: CASSVPGLGSSDTQYF.